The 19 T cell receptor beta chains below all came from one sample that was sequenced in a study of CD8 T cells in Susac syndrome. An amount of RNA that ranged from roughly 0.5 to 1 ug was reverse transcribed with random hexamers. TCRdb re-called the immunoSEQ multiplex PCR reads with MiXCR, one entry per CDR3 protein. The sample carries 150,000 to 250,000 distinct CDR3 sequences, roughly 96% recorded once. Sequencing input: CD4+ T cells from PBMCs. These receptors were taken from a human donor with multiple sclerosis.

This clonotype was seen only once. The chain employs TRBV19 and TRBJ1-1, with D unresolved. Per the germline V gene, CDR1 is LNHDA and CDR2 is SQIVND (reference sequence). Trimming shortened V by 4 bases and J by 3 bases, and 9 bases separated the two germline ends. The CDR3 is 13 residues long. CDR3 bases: TGTGCCAGTAGTACCCCACTTTACACTGAAGCTTTCTTT. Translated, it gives CASSTPLYTEAFF.

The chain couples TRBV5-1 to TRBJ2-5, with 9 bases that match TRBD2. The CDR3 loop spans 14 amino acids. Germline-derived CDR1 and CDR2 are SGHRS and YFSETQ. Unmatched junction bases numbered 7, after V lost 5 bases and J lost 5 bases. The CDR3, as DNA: TGCGCCAGCAGGGATAGCGGGAGCGGTGAGACCCAGTACTTC. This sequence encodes CASRDSGSGETQYF.

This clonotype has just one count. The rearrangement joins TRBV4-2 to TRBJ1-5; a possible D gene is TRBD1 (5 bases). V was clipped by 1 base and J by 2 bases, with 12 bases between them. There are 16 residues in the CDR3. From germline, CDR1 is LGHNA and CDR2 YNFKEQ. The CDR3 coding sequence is TGTGCCAGCAGCCAAGTTGGGGGAGGAGGCAATCAGCCCCAGCATTTT. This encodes CASSQVGGGGNQPQHF.

CDR3 coding DNA: TGTGCCAGCAGCCAAGGCCTGGGTGAAGCTTTCTTT. It specifies CASSQGLGEAFF. This chain links TRBV3-1 with TRBJ1-1; D remains ambiguous. The V gene lost 1 base and the J gene lost 7 bases, with 7 bases spanning the gap. Looked up from germline, CDR1 is LGHDT and CDR2 is YNNKEL (reference sequence). The length of the CDR3 is 12 residues.

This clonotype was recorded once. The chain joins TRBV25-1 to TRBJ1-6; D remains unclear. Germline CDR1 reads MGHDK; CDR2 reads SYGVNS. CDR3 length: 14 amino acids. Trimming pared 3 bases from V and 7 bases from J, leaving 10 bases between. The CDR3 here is CASSDAGYNSPLHF. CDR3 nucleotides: TGTGCCAGCAGTGATGCCGGGTACAATTCACCCCTCCACTTT.

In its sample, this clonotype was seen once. CDR3 DNA: TGTGCCAGCAGTTGGGGACGTCTCTCTGGGGCCAACGTCCTGACTTTC. Amino acid sequence: CASSWGRLSGANVLTF. The chain is built from TRBV6-5 and TRBJ2-6; D is possibly TRBD1 or TRBD2 (5 bases each). The CDR3 is 16 amino acids. Germline CDR1 is MNHEY and CDR2 is SVGAGI. The V end was cut by 4 bases, the J end by 0 bases, with 10 bases between.

CDR3 residues: CASSSAGGPSYNEQFF. The CDR3 coding sequence is TGTGCCAGCAGTTCAGCGGGAGGGCCCTCATACAATGAGCAGTTCTTC. This chain joins TRBV27 and TRBJ2-1, with TRBD2 matching over 10 bases. With V trimmed by 4 bases and J by 4 bases, 7 bases remained unmatched. Germline V gene sequence: CDR1 MNHEY, CDR2 SMNVEV (reference sequence). The CDR3 loop spans 16 amino acids.

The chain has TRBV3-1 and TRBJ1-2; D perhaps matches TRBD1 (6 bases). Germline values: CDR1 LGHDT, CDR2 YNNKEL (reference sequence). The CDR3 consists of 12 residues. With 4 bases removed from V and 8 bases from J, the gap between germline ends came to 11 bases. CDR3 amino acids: CASSRGGLGYTF. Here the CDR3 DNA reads TGTGCCAGCAGCCGAGGGGGTTTGGGCTACACCTTC.

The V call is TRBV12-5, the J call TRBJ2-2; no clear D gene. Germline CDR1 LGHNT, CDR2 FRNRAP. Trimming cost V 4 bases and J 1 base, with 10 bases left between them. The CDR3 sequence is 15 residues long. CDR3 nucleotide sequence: TGTGCTAGTGGTTCCCGGGCCCTGAACACCGGGGAGCTGTTTTTT. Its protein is CASGSRALNTGELFF.

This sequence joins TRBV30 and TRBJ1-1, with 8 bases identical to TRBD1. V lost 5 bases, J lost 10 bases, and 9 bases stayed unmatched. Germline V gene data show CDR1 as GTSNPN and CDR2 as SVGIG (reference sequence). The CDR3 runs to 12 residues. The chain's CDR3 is CAWGGQGGRAFF. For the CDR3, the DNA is TGTGCCTGGGGAGGACAGGGCGGGAGAGCTTTCTTT.

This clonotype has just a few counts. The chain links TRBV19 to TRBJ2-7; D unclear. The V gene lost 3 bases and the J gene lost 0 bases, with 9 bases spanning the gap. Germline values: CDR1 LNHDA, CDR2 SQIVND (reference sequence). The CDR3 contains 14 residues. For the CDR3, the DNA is TGTGCCAGTAGTATCACAACCCCCTCCTACGAGCAGTACTTC. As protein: CASSITTPSYEQYF.

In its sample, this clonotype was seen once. CDR3 loop: CASSEPAKGQQYF. The CDR3 region has the DNA TGCGCCAGCAGTGAGCCGGCTAAGGGGCAGCAGTACTTC. This chain links TRBV10-2 with TRBJ2-7; weak D call: TRBD1 (5 bases). Per the germline V gene, CDR1 is WSHSY and CDR2 is SAAADI. V lost 2 bases, J lost 8 bases, and 13 bases lay in between. The CDR3 runs to 13 residues.

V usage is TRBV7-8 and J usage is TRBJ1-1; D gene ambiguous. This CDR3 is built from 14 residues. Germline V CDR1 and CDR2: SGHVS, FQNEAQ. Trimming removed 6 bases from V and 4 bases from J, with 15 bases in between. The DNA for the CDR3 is TGTGCCAGCAGTTTGACTGGATGGGGCACTGAAGCTTTCTTT. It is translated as CASSLTGWGTEAFF.

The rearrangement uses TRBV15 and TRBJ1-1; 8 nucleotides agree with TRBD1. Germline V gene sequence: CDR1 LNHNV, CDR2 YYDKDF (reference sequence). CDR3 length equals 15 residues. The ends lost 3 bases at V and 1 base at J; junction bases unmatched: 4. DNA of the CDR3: TGTGCCACCAGCAGCGATGGACAGGGGAACACTGAAGCTTTCTTT. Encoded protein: CATSSDGQGNTEAFF.

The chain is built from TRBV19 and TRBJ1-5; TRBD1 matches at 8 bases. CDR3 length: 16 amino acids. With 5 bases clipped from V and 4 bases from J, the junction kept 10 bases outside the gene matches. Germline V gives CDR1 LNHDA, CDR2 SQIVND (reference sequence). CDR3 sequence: CASSPGQGGSNQPQHF. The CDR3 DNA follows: TGTGCCAGTAGTCCAGGACAGGGAGGGTCGAATCAGCCCCAGCATTTT.

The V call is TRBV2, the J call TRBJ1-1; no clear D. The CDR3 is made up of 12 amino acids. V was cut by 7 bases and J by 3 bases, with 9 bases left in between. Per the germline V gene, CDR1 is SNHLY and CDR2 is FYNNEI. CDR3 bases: TGTGCCAGCAAGTATGAAGACACTGAAGCTTTCTTT. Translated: CASKYEDTEAFF.

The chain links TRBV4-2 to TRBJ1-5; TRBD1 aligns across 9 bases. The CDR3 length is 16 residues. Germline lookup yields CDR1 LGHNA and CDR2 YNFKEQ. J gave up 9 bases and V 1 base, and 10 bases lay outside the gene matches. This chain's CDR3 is CASSQGGGTGFPPQHF. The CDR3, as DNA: TGTGCCAGCAGCCAAGGCGGGGGGACAGGGTTCCCGCCCCAGCATTTT.

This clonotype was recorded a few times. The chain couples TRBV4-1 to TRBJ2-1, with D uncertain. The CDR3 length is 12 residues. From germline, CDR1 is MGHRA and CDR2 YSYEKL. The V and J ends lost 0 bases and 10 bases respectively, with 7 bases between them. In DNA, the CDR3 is TGCGCCAGCAGCCAAGATTCGTGGGAGCAGTTCTTC. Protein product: CASSQDSWEQFF.

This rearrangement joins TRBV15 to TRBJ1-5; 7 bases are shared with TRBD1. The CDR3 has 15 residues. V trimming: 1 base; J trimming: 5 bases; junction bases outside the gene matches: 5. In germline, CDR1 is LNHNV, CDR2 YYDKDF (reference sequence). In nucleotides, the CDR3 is TGTGCCACCAGCAGAGGGGGGACAGATTATCAGCCCCAGCATTTT. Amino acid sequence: CATSRGGTDYQPQHF.